This T cell receptor (beta chain) stems from a study of shared clonotypes between healthy human individuals. Study information: Three CD4 naive, three CD4 memory, two CD8 naive and one CD8 memory plate were used per donor.

CD45RO-negative, CCR7-positively selected cells formed the naive CD8 fraction, excluding terminally differentiated effector memory CD45RA+ cells. Generated by immunoSEQ multiplex PCR, the TCRdb table keeps only in-frame clones and is missing some. The table shows hundreds of thousands of clones, with about 91% occurring only once. Trimming shortened V by 6 bases and J by 0 bases, and 14 bases separated the two germline ends. CDR1 is SEHNR and CDR2 is FQNEAQ in the germline V gene (reference sequence). The CDR3 is 16 residues long. The chain uses TRBV7-9 and TRBJ2-2; D might be TRBD2 (5 bases). Sequencing was performed on naive CD8+ T cells sorted from blood. The TCR originated in a man aged 25 to 45 in good health. The CDR3 coding sequence is TGTGCCAGCAGGATTTCACTAGGGACGAACACCGGGGAGCTGTTTTTT. The encoded protein is CASRISLGTNTGELFF. The full variable domain, its missing parts supplied by reference TRBV7-9 and TRBJ2-2, is DTGVSQNPRHKITKRGQNVTFRCDPISEHNRLYWYRQTLGQGPEFLTYFQNEAQLEKSRLLSDRFSAERPKGSFSTLEIQRTEQGDSAMYLCASRISLGTNTGELFFGEGSRLTVL.